The T cell receptor beta chain under discussion was sequenced for a study of T cell responses to AZD1222 COVID-19 vaccine. Study-wide points: The peak T cell response came first, and repertoires were sampled only after it. Regions 160-218 and 743-854 held dominance among vaccine-associated CD4 TCRs, which spanned spike.

Germline V gene lookup returns CDR1 SGHAT and CDR2 FQNNGV. The CDR3 sequence is 13 residues long. The ends were cut back, 5 bases at V and 2 bases at J, with 9 bases in the middle. To note about this clone: Its specificity is not known. This sample also contains other DNA sequences that code for the same CDR3.

TCRdb's table, derived via immunoSEQ multiplex PCR, lists solely in-frame clones and lacks some. The sample includes some 150,000 clones, about nine tenths of them seen just once. The sample was peripheral blood, taken after recovery from COVID-19. This TCR came from an adult who had recovered from COVID-19. The chain combines TRBV11-2 with TRBJ1-2, with D perhaps matching TRBD1 (6 bases). The CDR3 loop reads CASSPTGNYGYTF. The CDR3 bases are TGTGCCAGCAGCCCAACAGGGAACTATGGCTACACCTTC.